Described below is a single T cell receptor beta chain sequence and its context. Sequencing used immunoSEQ multiplex PCR; TCRdb keeps in-frame clones, though not all of them. The sample lists about 200,000 clones, approximately 80% occurring once. The germline gives CDR1 WNHNN, CDR2 SYGVQD (reference sequence). The CDR3 extends over 15 amino acids. V shed 6 bases, J shed 5 bases, and the junction held 7 bases outside the gene matches. This sample stems from a study of blood T cell repertoires in COVID-19. The sequencing input was PBMCs or T cells enriched from blood (not recorded which). The chain joins TRBV10-1 to TRBJ2-1, with TRBD1 identical over 10 bases. This clonotype was sampled from a woman in her thirties or forties with acute COVID-19. This CDR3 is CASRTDRGPNNEQFF. The CDR3 DNA is TGCGCCAGCAGGACTGACAGGGGGCCCAACAATGAGCAGTTCTTC.